The clone carrying this TCR beta chain came up many times. Its antigen is not identified. Based on clinical symptoms, serum thyroxine and TRAb, thyroid ultrasound and orbital computed tomography, diagnoses were reached. CDR1 is SQVTM, CDR2 ANQGSEA, per germline. The CDR3 has 15 residues. Trimming removed 0 bases at V and 2 bases at J, with 10 bases between. The data were obtained in a study of T cells in Graves' hyperthyroidism and ophthalmopathy. Amplified TCR beta CDR3 regions came from RNA transcripts. An initial round of RT-PCR targeting the TCR CDR3 relied on the HTBI primer set. TCRdb re-called the multiplex PCR reads through MiXCR, storing one row per CDR3 protein. Of hundreds of thousands of distinct CDR3 sequences listed, about 45% are singletons. Study conclusions and caveats: Patients with ophthalmopathy were separated from those with stable hyperthyroidism by a 13 V-J model. Blood samples included most of the expanded thyroid clonotypes exceeding 0.001.

The chain uses TRBV29-1 and TRBJ2-2; no clear D gene. This TCR derives from an adult man with Graves' disease, either hyperthyroidism or ophthalmopathy (not recorded which). Source material: peripheral blood or thyroid tissue (not recorded which). The CDR3 coding sequence is TGCAGCGTTGAAGATCTTAGGGATAACACCGGGGAGCTGTTTTTT. Its translation: CSVEDLRDNTGELFF.